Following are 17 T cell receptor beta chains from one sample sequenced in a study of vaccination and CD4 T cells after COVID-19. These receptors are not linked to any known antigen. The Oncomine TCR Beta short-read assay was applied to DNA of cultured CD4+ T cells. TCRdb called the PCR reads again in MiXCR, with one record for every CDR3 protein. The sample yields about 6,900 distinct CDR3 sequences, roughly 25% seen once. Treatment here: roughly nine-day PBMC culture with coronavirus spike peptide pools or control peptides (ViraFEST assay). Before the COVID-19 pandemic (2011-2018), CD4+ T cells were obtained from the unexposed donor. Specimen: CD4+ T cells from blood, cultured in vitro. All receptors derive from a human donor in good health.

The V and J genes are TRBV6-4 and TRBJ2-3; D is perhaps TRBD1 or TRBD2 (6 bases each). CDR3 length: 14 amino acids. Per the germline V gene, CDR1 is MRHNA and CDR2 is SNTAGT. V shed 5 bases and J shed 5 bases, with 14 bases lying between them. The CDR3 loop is CASSKRGEEDTQYF. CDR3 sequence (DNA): TGTGCCAGCAGTAAAAGGGGGGAAGAAGATACGCAGTATTTT.

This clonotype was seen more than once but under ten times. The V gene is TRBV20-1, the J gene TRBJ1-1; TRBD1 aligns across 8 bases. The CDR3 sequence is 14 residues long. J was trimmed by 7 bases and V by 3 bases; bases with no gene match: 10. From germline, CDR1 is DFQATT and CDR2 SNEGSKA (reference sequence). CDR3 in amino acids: CSASAPAGGFEAFF. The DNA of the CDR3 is TGCAGTGCTAGTGCTCCGGCAGGGGGCTTTGAAGCTTTCTTT.

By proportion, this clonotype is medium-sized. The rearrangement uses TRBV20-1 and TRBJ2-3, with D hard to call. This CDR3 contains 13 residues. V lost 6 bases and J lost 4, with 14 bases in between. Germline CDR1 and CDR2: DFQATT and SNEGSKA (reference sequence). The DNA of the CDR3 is TGCAGTGCCGGACCGGCAGTCTCAGATACGCAGTATTTT. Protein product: CSAGPAVSDTQYF.

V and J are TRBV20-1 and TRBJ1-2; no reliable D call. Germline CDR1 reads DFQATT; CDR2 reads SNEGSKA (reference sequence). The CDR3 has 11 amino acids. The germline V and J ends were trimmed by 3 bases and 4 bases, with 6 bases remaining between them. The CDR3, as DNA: TGCAGTGCTAGTCCCTCCTATGGCTACACCTTC. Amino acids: CSASPSYGYTF.

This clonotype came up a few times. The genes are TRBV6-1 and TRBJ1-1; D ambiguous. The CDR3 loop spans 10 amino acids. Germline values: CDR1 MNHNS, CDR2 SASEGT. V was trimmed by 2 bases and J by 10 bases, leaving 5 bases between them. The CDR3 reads CASSENVAFF. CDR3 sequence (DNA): TGTGCCAGCAGTGAAAACGTAGCTTTCTTT.

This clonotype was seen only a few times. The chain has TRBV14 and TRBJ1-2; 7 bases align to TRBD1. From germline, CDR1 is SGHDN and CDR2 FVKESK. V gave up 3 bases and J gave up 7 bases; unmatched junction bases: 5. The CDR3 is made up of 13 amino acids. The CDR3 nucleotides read TGTGCCAGCAGCCACTGGGACAGACCTGGCTACACCTTC. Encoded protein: CASSHWDRPGYTF.

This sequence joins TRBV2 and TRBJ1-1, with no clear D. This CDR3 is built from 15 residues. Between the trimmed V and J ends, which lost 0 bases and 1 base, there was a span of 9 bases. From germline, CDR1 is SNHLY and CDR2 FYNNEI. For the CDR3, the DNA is TGTGCCAGCAGTGAAGCGGTCTCAGGGAACACTGAAGCTTTCTTT. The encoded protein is CASSEAVSGNTEAFF. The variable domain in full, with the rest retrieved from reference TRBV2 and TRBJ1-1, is EPEVTQTPSHQVTQMGQEVILRCVPISNHLYFYWYRQILGQKVEFLVSFYNNEISEKSEIFDDQFSVERPDGSNFTLKIRSTKLEDSAMYFCASSEAVSGNTEAFFGQGTRLTVV.

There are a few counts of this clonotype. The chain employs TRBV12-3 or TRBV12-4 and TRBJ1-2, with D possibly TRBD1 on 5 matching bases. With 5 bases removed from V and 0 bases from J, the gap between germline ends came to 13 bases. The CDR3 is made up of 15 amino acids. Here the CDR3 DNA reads TGTGCCAGCAGTCAAGAGACAGTAGCTAACTATGGCTACACCTTC. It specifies CASSQETVANYGYTF.

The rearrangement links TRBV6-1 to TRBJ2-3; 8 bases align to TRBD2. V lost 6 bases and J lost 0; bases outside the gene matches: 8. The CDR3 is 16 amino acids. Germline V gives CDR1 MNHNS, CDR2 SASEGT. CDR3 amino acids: CASRKLAGPSTDTQYF. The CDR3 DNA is TGTGCCAGCAGAAAATTAGCGGGGCCTAGCACAGATACGCAGTATTTT.

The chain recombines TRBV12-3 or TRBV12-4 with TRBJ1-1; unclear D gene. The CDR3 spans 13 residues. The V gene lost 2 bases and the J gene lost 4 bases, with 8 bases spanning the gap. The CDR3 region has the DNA TGTGCCAGCAGTTTATTACGGGGCACTGAAGCTTTCTTT. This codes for CASSLLRGTEAFF.

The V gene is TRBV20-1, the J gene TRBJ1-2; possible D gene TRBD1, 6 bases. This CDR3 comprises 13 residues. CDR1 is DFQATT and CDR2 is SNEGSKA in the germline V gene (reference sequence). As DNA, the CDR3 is TGCAGCGTTAGGGGACATAAAAACTATGGCTACACCTTC. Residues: CSVRGHKNYGYTF.

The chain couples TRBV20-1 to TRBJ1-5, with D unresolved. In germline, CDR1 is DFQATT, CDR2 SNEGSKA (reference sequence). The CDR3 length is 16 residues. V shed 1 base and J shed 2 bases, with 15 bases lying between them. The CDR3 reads CSARAGGNGGNQPQHF. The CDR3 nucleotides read TGCAGTGCTAGAGCGGGAGGGAATGGGGGCAATCAGCCCCAGCATTTT.

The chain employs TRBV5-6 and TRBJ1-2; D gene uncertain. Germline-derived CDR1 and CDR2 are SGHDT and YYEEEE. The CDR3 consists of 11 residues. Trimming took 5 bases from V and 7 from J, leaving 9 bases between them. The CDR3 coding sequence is TGTGCCAGCAGTTCGGGCTTTGGCTACACCTTC. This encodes CASSSGFGYTF.

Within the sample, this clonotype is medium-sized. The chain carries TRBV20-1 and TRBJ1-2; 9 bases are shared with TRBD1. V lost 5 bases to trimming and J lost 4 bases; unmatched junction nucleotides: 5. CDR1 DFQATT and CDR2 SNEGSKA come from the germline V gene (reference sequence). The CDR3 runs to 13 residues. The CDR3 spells CSAGTGLFYGYTF. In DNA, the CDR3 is TGCAGTGCTGGGACAGGGCTTTTCTATGGCTACACCTTC.

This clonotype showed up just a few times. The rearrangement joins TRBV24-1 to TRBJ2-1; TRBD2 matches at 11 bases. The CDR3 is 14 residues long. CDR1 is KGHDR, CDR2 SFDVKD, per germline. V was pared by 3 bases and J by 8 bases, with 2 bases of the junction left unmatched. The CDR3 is CATSDQLAGDEQFF. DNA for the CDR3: TGTGCCACCAGTGATCAACTAGCGGGGGATGAGCAGTTCTTC.

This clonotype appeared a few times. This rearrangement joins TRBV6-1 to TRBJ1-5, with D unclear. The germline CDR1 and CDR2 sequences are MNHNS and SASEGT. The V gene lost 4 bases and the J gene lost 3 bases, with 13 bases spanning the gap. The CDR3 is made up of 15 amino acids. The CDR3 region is CASSVSGLNNQPQHF. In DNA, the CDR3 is TGTGCCAGCAGTGTATCCGGACTCAACAATCAGCCCCAGCATTTT.

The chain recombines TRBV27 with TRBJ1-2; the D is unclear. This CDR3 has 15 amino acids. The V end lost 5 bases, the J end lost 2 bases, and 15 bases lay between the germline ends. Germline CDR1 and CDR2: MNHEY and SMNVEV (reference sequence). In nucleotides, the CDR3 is TGTGCCAGCAGTCCCTCCGGCGGAGCAAACTATGGCTACACCTTC. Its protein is CASSPSGGANYGYTF.